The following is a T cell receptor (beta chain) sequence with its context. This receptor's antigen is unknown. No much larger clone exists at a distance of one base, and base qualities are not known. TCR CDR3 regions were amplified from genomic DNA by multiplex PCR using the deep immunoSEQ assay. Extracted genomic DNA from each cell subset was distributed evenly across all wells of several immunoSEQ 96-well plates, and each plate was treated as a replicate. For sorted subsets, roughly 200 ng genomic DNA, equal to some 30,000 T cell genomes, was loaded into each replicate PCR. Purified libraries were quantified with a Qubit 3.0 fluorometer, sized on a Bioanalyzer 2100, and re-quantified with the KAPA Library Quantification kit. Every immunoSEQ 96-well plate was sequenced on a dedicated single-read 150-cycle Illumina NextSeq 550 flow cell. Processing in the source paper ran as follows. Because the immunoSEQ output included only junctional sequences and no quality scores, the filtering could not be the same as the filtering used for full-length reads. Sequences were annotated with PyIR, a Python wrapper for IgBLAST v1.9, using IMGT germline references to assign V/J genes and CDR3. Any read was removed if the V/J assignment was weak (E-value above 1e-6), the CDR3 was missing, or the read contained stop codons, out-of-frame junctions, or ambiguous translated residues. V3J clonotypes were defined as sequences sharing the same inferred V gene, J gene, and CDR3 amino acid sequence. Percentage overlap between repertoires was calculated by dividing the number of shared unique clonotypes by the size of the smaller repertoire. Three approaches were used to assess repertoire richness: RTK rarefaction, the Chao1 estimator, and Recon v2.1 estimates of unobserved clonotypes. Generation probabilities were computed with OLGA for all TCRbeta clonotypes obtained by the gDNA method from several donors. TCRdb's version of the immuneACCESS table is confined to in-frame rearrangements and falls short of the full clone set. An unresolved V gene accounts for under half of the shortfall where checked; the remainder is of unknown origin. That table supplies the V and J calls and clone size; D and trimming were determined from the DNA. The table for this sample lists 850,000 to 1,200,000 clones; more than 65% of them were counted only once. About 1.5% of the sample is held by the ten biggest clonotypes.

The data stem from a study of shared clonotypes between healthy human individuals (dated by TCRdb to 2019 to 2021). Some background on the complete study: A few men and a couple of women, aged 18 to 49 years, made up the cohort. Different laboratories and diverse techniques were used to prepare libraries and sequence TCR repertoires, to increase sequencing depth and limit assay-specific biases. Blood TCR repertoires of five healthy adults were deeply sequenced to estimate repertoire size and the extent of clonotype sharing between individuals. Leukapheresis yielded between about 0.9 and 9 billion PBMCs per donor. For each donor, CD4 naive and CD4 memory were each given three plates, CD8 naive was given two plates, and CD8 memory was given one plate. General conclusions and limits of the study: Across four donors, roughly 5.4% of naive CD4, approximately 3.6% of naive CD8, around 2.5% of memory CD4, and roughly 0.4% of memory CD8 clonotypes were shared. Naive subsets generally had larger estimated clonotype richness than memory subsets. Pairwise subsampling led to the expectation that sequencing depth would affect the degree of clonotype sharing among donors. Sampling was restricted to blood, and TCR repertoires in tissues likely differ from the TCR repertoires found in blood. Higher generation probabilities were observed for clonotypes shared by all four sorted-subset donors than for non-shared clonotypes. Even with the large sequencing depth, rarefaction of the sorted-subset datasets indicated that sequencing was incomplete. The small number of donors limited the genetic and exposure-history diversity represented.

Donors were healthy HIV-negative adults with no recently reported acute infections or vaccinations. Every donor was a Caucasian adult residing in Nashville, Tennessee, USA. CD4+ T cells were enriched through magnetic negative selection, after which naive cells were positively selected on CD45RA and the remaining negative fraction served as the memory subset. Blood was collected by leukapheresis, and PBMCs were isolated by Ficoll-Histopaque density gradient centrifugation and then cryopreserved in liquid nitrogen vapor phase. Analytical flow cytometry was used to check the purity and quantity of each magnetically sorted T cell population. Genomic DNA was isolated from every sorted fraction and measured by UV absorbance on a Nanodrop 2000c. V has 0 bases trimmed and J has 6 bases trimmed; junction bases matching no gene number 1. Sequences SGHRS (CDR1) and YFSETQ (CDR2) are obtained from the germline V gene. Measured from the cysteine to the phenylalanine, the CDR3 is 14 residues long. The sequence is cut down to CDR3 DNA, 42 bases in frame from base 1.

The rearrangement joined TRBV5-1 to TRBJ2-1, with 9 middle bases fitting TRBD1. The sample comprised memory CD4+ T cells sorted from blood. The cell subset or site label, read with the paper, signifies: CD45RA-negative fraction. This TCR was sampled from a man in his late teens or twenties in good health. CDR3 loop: CASSLATGGNEQFF. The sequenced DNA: TGCGCCAGCAGCTTGGCGACAGGGGGCAATGAGCAGTTCTTC.